Shown below are 10 T cell receptor beta chains from a single sample sequenced in a study of cytomegalovirus exposure and HLA in healthy donors. Primers for the PCR totalled 60 Vbeta and 13 Jbeta. This table comes from immunoSEQ multiplex PCR, and its TCRdb copy is limited to in-frame clones, with some not included. The sample lists approximately 130,000 clones, roughly 79% occurring once. Sample: PBMCs. The receptors come from a woman aged 45 to 65 in good health and CMV-seronegative.

The V gene is TRBV6-1, the J gene TRBJ2-7; D ambiguous. V was clipped by 8 bases and J by 2 bases, with 13 bases between them. The CDR3 is 13 amino acids. Germline CDR1 MNHNS, CDR2 SASEGT. CDR3 loop: CASAPQTTYEQYV. DNA of the CDR3: TGTGCCAGCGCCCCACAGACGACCTACGAGCAGTACGTC.

This chain connects TRBV7-6 to TRBJ2-7; 10 positions agree with TRBD1. The CDR3 is made up of 15 amino acids. Unmatched junction bases numbered 8, after V lost 5 bases and J lost 4 bases. Germline CDR1 is SGHVS and CDR2 is FNYEAQ. CDR3 region: CASSPGTGAAYEQYV. For the CDR3, the DNA is TGTGCCAGCAGCCCCGGGACAGGGGCCGCGTACGAGCAGTACGTC.

This chain joins TRBV14 and TRBJ2-1, with D uncertain. CDR1 is SGHDN and CDR2 is FVKESK in the germline V gene. There are 15 residues in the CDR3. The V end was cut by 0 bases, the J end by 4 bases, with 10 bases between. The CDR3 loop reads CASSQDTPRYNEQFF. CDR3 DNA sequence: TGTGCCAGCAGCCAAGATACCCCGCGATACAATGAGCAGTTCTTC.

The chain couples TRBV28 to TRBJ2-5, with TRBD2 matching over 7 bases. V gave up 6 bases and J gave up 2 bases; unmatched junction bases: 6. From germline, CDR1 is MDHEN and CDR2 SYDVKM. CDR3 length equals 14 residues. The CDR3 coding sequence is TGTGCCAGCAGCAAAGCGGGAAGACAAGAGACCCAGTACTTC. Its protein product is CASSKAGRQETQYF.

In regard to this clone: A read error may produce the germline difference seen at one junction end. Other DNA variants within this sample encode the same CDR3. The chain carries TRBV4-1 and TRBJ1-5, with no clear D. CDR1 and CDR2 from the germline V gene are MGHRA and YSYEKL. CDR3 length equals 15 residues. The CDR3 DNA sequence: TGCGCCAGCAGCCAAGATCTCGGGTCTAATCAGCCCCAGAATTTT. Encoded protein: CASSQDLGSNQPQNF.

This chain uses TRBV5-1 with TRBJ2-1; a weak D match, TRBD2 (5 bases). Germline-derived CDR1 and CDR2 are SGHRS and YFSETQ. CDR3 size: 16 residues. Trimming cost V 0 bases and J 0 bases, with 10 bases left between them. DNA of the CDR3: TGCGCCAGCAGCTTGGTGGTAGCGAGCTCCTACAATGAGCAGTTCTTC. It specifies CASSLVVASSYNEQFF.

This rearrangement joins TRBV14 to TRBJ1-5; TRBD1 aligns across 7 bases. CDR1 is SGHDN, CDR2 FVKESK, per germline. The CDR3 totals 16 residues. V trimming: 3 bases; J trimming: 4 bases; junction bases outside the gene matches: 9. CDR3: CASSQTGLGGNQPQHF. In nucleotides, the CDR3 is TGTGCCAGCAGCCAGACAGGGTTGGGGGGAAATCAGCCCCAGCATTTT.

The chain joins TRBV25-1 to TRBJ2-4; perhaps TRBD2 as D (7 bases). The V end was cut by 2 bases, the J end by 6 bases, with 8 bases between. Germline assignment: CDR1 MGHDK and CDR2 SYGVNS. CDR3 size: 13 residues. CDR3 nucleotide sequence: TGTGCCAGCAGTGAAAGGGGGGGAAACATTCAGTACTTC. Protein product: CASSERGGNIQYF.

The chain has TRBV30 and TRBJ2-1, with 8 positions matching TRBD1. CDR3 length: 14 amino acids. V trimming: 2 bases; J trimming: 10 bases; junction bases outside the gene matches: 10. CDR1 is GTSNPN and CDR2 is SVGIG in the germline V gene (reference sequence). The CDR3 bases are TGTGCCTGGAGTCAGGGGGCTCTTGGGGAGGAGCAGTTCTTC. It encodes CAWSQGALGEEQFF.

The chain joins TRBV5-6 to TRBJ2-7, with a possible D match to TRBD2 (6 bases). Germline V gene sequence: CDR1 SGHDT, CDR2 YYEEEE. The CDR3 contains 16 residues. V was trimmed by 0 bases and J by 6 bases, leaving 19 bases between them. CDR3 sequence (DNA): TGTGCCAGCAGCTTGGCCCTGGAGGGGATCCCCCTCGAGCAGTACTTC. Its translation: CASSLALEGIPLEQYF.